Included here is one TCR beta chain sequence, with context. This entry belongs to a study of blood T cell repertoires in COVID-19. Assay used: immunoSEQ multiplex PCR; TCRdb lists only in-frame clones, some missing. The data hold under 350,000 clones, with roughly 85% observed a single time. The CDR3 is made up of 14 amino acids. CDR1 MNHNY and CDR2 SVGAGI come from the germline V gene (reference sequence). V lost 8 bases, J lost 6 bases, and 7 bases stayed unmatched. The chain carries TRBV6-6 and TRBJ2-5; TRBD2 agrees at 12 bases. The sample was peripheral blood. This sequence was found in a man between 60 and 70 years old who had recovered from COVID-19. The CDR3 reads CASDASGGGQTQYF. In nucleotides, the CDR3 is TGTGCCAGCGACGCTAGCGGGGGGGGTCAGACCCAGTACTTC.